This T cell receptor beta chain was sequenced during a study of T-cell memory formation after mild COVID-19. Study outcomes and limitations: The pre-infection memory compartment contained some responding clones, suggesting cross-reactive memory joined. Of the contracting clones, CD4+ ones lay mainly in CM and EM, and CD8+ ones in EMRA.

This clonotype was seen only a few times. Its antigen remains unknown. TCRdb recomputed calls from the 5' RACE reads with MiXCR, one row per CDR3 protein. The sample includes fewer than 400,000 distinct CDR3 sequences, under 15% of them seen just once. CDR1 and CDR2 (germline): MGHRA, YSYEKL. This CDR3 comprises 15 residues. After removal of 4 bases from V and 5 bases from J, the junction contained 6 bases not matched to a gene. Sequencing input: PBMCs or a T cell subset sorted from them (not recorded which). J is TRBJ1-4 and V is TRBV4-1, with 8 bases aligning to TRBD1. The sequence was obtained from a young man who had mild COVID-19 (a few samples of this study predate the infection). Cell type and time point are not known. CDR3 residues: CASSPPGQANEKLFF. The DNA for the CDR3 is TGCGCCAGCAGCCCACCGGGACAGGCGAATGAAAAACTGTTTTTT.